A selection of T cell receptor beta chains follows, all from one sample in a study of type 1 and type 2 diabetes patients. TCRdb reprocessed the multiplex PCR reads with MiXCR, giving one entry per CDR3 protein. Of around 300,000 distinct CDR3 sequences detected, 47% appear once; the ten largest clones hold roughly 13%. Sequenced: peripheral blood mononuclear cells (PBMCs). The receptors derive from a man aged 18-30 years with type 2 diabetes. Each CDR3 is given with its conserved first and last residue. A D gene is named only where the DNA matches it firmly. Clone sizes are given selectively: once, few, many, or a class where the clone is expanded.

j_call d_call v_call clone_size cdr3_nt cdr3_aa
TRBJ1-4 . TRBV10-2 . TGCGCCAGCAGTGAGCCAGGAGTGAGAGGGGAAAAACTGTTTTTT CASSEPGVRGEKLFF
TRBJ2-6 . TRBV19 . TGTGCCAGCTCATTGGGGGGGCGAAAGGGCTCTGGGGCCAACGTCCTGACTTTC CASSLGGRKGSGANVLTF
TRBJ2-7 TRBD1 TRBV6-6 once TGTGCCAGCAGTGATACCGGGACAGGGTTTCGCGAGCAGTACTTC CASSDTGTGFREQYF
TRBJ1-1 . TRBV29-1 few TGCAGCGTTATGGGAGGGGGGGCCACTGAAGCTTTCTTT CSVMGGGATEAFF
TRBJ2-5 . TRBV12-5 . TGTGCTAGTGGTTTGACGGAGCAAGAGACCCAGTACTTC CASGLTEQETQYF
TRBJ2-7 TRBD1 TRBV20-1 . TGCAGTGCTAGAAGCGTTTCAGGGGGCGCGTCCTACGAGCAGTACTTC CSARSVSGGASYEQYF
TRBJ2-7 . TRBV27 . TGTGCCAGCAGTTTAGGGGGCCTGGACGAGCAGTACTTC CASSLGGLDEQYF
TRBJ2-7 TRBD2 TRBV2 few TGTGCCAGCAGTGCTAGCGGGAGTCTTTACGAGCAGTACTTC CASSASGSLYEQYF
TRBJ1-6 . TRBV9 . TGTGCCAGCAGCGTAGAGGGACAAGGCGATTCACCCCTCCACTTT CASSVEGQGDSPLHF
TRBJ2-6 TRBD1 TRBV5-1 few TGCGCCAGCAGCTTAGGACAGTGGGGACAGGGTCAAGCTGGGGCCAACGTCCTGACTTTC CASSLGQWGQGQAGANVLTF
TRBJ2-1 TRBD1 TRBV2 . TGTGCCAGCACCGGGACAGGGAGTGCAGCAAAGTTCTTC CASTGTGSAAKFF
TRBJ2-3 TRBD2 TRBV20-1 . TGCAGTGCCCCTAGCGGGAGGGCGCGCACAGATACGCAGTATTTT CSAPSGRARTDTQYF
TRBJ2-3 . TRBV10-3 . TGTGCCAGCAGTGACTTTGGGGGAGGCACAGATACGCAGTATTTT CASSDFGGGTDTQYF
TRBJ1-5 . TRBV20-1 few TGCAGTGCTAGAAAGAAGGCTACAGAAGTAGGTCAGCCCCAGCATTTT CSARKKATEVGQPQHF
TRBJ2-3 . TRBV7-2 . TGTGCCAGCAGCATCACGGCAGGGGGGATCACAGATACGCAGTATTTT CASSITAGGITDTQYF
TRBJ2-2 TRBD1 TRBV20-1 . TGCAGTGCGCAGACAGGGGACACCGGGGAGCTGTTTTTT CSAQTGDTGELFF
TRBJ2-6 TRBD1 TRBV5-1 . TGCGCCAGCAGCGTGACAGGGTCTGGGGCCAACGTCCTGACTTTC CASSVTGSGANVLTF
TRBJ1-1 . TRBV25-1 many TGTGCCAGCAGTGGAGTCGGACAGACTGAAGCTTTCTTT CASSGVGQTEAFF
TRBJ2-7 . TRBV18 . TGTGCCAGCTCCCATCGGGCCGGGATTGACTACGAGCAGTACTTC CASSHRAGIDYEQYF
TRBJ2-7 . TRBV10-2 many TGCGCCAGCAGAGGGGAGACGGGGAGCTACGAGCAGTACTTC CASRGETGSYEQYF
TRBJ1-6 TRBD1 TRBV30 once TGTGCCTGGACCGCAGGGGGCAGAACACCCCTCCACTTT CAWTAGGRTPLHF
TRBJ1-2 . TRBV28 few TGTGCCAGCATAGAGGGCGTACGAGCTAACTATGGCTACACCTTC CASIEGVRANYGYTF
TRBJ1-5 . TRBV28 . TGTGCCAGCAGTCAGGGGCACAATCAGCCCCAGCATTTT CASSQGHNQPQHF
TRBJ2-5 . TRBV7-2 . TGTGCCAGCAGCTTCGAATTGGAGACCCAGTACTTC CASSFELETQYF
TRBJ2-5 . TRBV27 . TGTGCCAGCAGGGGGAGAGGGGGGAGCCAAGAGACCCAGTACTTC CASRGRGGSQETQYF
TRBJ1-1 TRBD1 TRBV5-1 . TGCGCCAGCAGGTACGGACAGGGGCACACTGAAGCTTTCTTT CASRYGQGHTEAFF
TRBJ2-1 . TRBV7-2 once TGTGCCAGTAGCCCCGGGGGGCGAGGGTTAGCCGGGGATGAGCAGTTCTTC CASSPGGRGLAGDEQFF